These T cell receptor beta chains were read from a single sample in a study of blood T cell repertoires in COVID-19. Assay used: immunoSEQ multiplex PCR; TCRdb lists only in-frame clones, some missing. The data hold about 92,000 clones, with around nine tenths observed a single time. Sequencing used peripheral blood. These receptors were taken from an older woman with COVID-19, enrolled during active disease. The CDR3 runs from the conserved cysteine through the conserved F or W. A D gene is named only where the DNA matches it firmly. A clone size is listed for some rows: how often the clone was seen (once, few, many), or a class if it is expanded.

D	V	size	J	DNA	CDR3
TRBD1	TRBV24-1	few	TRBJ1-2	TGTGCCACCAGTGACCAGGACAGGGTCTATGGCTACACCTTC	CATSDQDRVYGYTF
-	TRBV3-1/TRBV3-2	-	TRBJ1-3	TGTGCCAGCAGCCAACGTGAGAGTGGAAACACCATATATTTT	CASSQRESGNTIYF
-	TRBV7-2	-	TRBJ2-5	TGTGCCAGCAGCGTAATCGAGACCCAGTACTTC	CASSVIETQYF
-	TRBV6-2/TRBV6-3	-	TRBJ2-1	TGTGCCAGCAGCCCCGACAGCCGGCGGCAGTTCTTC	CASSPDSRRQFF
-	TRBV5-1	-	TRBJ1-6	TGCGCCAGCAGCTTGGCGCTACAGAGATATAATTCACCCCTCCACTTT	CASSLALQRYNSPLHF
-	TRBV3-1/TRBV3-2	-	TRBJ1-3	TGTGCCAGCAGCCAAGACGGCTCCAGGGGCACCATATATTTT	CASSQDGSRGTIYF
TRBD1	TRBV10-3	-	TRBJ1-6	TGTGCCATCAGTGATTCCGTGGACAGGACGTCCCCCCTCCACTTT	CAISDSVDRTSPLHF
-	TRBV6-2/TRBV6-3	few	TRBJ1-5	TGTGCCAGCAGTCCGCAAGTTCTCGGTCAGCCCCAGCATTTT	CASSPQVLGQPQHF
TRBD1	TRBV27	-	TRBJ1-6	TGTGCCAGCAGTTTAAACCCCCCCCGACAGGGGCGTAATTCACCCCTCCACTTT	CASSLNPPRQGRNSPLHF
TRBD1	TRBV19	-	TRBJ2-7	TGTGCCAGTAGTACTCGGGACAGCAGCTACGAGCAGTACTTC	CASSTRDSSYEQYF
TRBD2	TRBV7-2	few	TRBJ2-3	TGTGCCAGCAGCGCAAATTTGGGGGGAGGGGCGACAGATACGCAGTATTTT	CASSANLGGGATDTQYF
TRBD1	TRBV28	-	TRBJ1-1	TGTGCCAGCAGACAGGGGAGAACTGAAGCTTTCTTT	CASRQGRTEAFF
TRBD1	TRBV20-1	few	TRBJ1-2	TGCAGCATACAGGGGGAAAATGGCTACACCTTC	CSIQGENGYTF
-	TRBV2	once	TRBJ1-2	TGTGCCAGTGCGCAGGCGGGTGGCTACACCTTC	CASAQAGGYTF
-	TRBV5-6	few	TRBJ2-7	TGTGCCAGCAGCTTTGAACAGGCCACCTACGAGCAGTACTTC	CASSFEQATYEQYF
TRBD2	TRBV10-1	-	TRBJ2-3	TGCGCCACGTCTCCCCCTCTAGCGGGGAGCACAGATACGCAGTATTTT	CATSPPLAGSTDTQYF
-	TRBV7-6	-	TRBJ1-1	TGTGCCAGCAGCTCCAACCCCCCCGGGGATACTGAAGCTTTCTTT	CASSSNPPGDTEAFF
-	TRBV7-9	-	TRBJ1-1	TGTGCCAGCAGGCCCTCATACGCAGGGGATGGGGTAAAGGGAGCTTTCTTT	CASRPSYAGDGVKGAFF
-	TRBV6-5	-	TRBJ1-3	TGTGCCAGCAGTCAACAGAGCTCTGGAAACACCATATATTTT	CASSQQSSGNTIYF
-	TRBV6-5	-	TRBJ2-7	TGTGCCAGCGGTAAAAGCCGGGACTCCTCCTACGAGCAGTACTTC	CASGKSRDSSYEQYF
-	TRBV30	-	TRBJ1-1	TGTGCCTGGAGTGTAAGGAGGGTCGGGGGTGAAGCTTTCTTT	CAWSVRRVGGEAFF
TRBD1	TRBV5-6	-	TRBJ1-1	TGTGCCAGCAGCCCGGGGACAGGGATTGAGAACACTGAAGCTTTCTTT	CASSPGTGIENTEAFF
-	TRBV7-7	few	TRBJ2-3	TGTGCTAGCAGCTTAGCTAGCTCCCCCGCAGATACGCAGTATTTT	CASSLASSPADTQYF
TRBD1	TRBV6-4	-	TRBJ1-2	TGTGCCAGCAGCAGCGGACAGGGGAACAACTATGGCTACACCTTC	CASSSGQGNNYGYTF
-	TRBV2	-	TRBJ1-1	TGTGCCAGCAGTGAAAGGTGGCGTGGGCACGTCTTT	CASSERWRGHVF
TRBD1	TRBV18	-	TRBJ2-7	TGTGCCAGCTCACCGGAGTCGCCCGGGACAGGGGGCTCCCTCCGCGCCTACGAGCAGTACTTC	CASSPESPGTGGSLRAYEQYF
-	TRBV19	-	TRBJ1-1	TGTGCCAGTAGTCGACAGGAGTACACTGAAGCTTTCTTT	CASSRQEYTEAFF
TRBD2	TRBV5-1	once	TRBJ2-7	TGCGCCAGCAGCTCGCAGCGGGGAGACTACGAGCAGTACTTC	CASSSQRGDYEQYF
-	TRBV6-2/TRBV6-3	-	TRBJ2-1	TGTGCCAGCAGTTACGCGTTCAATGAGCAGTTCTTC	CASSYAFNEQFF
-	TRBV2	-	TRBJ1-2	TGTGCCAGAACCAGGCAGATGGTCTATGGCTACACCTTC	CARTRQMVYGYTF
-	TRBV5-1	-	TRBJ1-2	TGCGCCAGCAGCTTGGGGCAGGGAATGGTTTATGGCTACACCTTC	CASSLGQGMVYGYTF
-	TRBV7-8	-	TRBJ1-1	TGTGCCAGCAGCTCTCCAGGGGACCACACTGAAGCTTTCTTT	CASSSPGDHTEAFF
-	TRBV4-1	-	TRBJ1-2	TGCGCCAGCAGCCAAGATTGGGGGGGTGGCTACACCTTC	CASSQDWGGGYTF
TRBD1	TRBV6-6	-	TRBJ1-6	TGTGCCAGCAGGGAGTCTGGGACAGGAGGTTCACCCCTCCACTTT	CASRESGTGGSPLHF
-	TRBV3-1/TRBV3-2	once	TRBJ2-3	TGTGCCAGCAGCCAAGCTCTAGTGGGCACAGATACGCAGTATTTT	CASSQALVGTDTQYF
TRBD1	TRBV6-5	-	TRBJ1-1	TGTGCCAGCAGTTACTCGCCGAGGGACAGCCCCACTGAAGCTTTCTTT	CASSYSPRDSPTEAFF
-	TRBV2	-	TRBJ1-4	TGTGCCAGCAGACAGGCGGGGGAAAAACTGTTTTTT	CASRQAGEKLFF
-	TRBV18	-	TRBJ2-1	TGTGCCAGCTCACCCAGGCAGGGGGCGGGGGATGAGCAGTTCTTC	CASSPRQGAGDEQFF
-	TRBV28	-	TRBJ1-1	TGTGCCAGCAGTACGTTTCGGGATGCGAACACTGAAGCTTTCTTT	CASSTFRDANTEAFF
-	TRBV5-1	-	TRBJ1-6	TGCGCCAGCAGCAGGAGCCAATCAGGGGTGAATTCACCCCTCCACTTT	CASSRSQSGVNSPLHF
-	TRBV23-1	-	TRBJ1-5	TGCGCCAGCAGTCGCCAAGGGGCTGGCGAGCAGCCCCAGCATTTT	CASSRQGAGEQPQHF
-	TRBV19	-	TRBJ1-3	TGTCCTCCCAGTACCACCCGGGAAGGGGGAAACACCATATATTTT	CPPSTTREGGNTIYF
-	TRBV5-1	-	TRBJ2-3	TGCGCCAGCAGCGAGACAGAGATCACAGATACGCAGTATTTT	CASSETEITDTQYF